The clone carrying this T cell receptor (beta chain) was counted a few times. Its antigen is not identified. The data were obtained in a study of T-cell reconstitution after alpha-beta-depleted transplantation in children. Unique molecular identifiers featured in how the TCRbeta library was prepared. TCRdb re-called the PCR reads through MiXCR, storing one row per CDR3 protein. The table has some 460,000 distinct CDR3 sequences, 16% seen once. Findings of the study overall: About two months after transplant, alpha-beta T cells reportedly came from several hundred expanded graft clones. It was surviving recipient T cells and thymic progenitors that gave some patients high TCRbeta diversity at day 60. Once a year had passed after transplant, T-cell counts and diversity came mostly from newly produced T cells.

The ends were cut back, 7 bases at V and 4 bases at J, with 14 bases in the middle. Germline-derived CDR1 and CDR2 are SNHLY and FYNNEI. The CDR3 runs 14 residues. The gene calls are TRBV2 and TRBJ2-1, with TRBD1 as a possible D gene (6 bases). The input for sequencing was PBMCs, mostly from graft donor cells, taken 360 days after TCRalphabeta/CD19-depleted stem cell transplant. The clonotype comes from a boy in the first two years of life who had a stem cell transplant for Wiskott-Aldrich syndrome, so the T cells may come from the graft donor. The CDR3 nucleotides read TGTGCCAGCAACAGGGATTCCCGTTACAATGAGCAGTTCTTC. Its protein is CASNRDSRYNEQFF. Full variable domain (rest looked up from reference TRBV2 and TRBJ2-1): EPEVTQTPSHQVTQMGQEVILRCVPISNHLYFYWYRQILGQKVEFLVSFYNNEISEKSEIFDDQFSVERPDGSNFTLKIRSTKLEDSAMYFCASNRDSRYNEQFFGPGTRLTVL.